This TCR beta chain derives from a study of blood T cell repertoires in COVID-19. Only in-frame clones appear in the TCRdb table, and some are missing; sequencing was by immunoSEQ multiplex PCR. In the table there are approximately 310,000 clones, 70% to 90% of which are singletons. Looked up from germline, CDR1 is GTSNPN and CDR2 is SVGIG (reference sequence). Trimming took 0 bases from V and 8 from J, leaving 11 bases between them. This CDR3 region has 14 residues. The clonotype was recovered from a young man who had recovered from COVID-19. The chain has TRBV30 and TRBJ1-6, with D perhaps matching TRBD1 (6 bases). Material: PBMCs or T cells enriched from blood (not recorded which). This CDR3 is CAWSVLGGDSPLHF. For the CDR3, the DNA is TGTGCCTGGAGTGTACTTGGGGGCGATTCACCCCTCCACTTT.